Sequencing of this T cell receptor beta chain was carried out in a study of response to subunit inactivated influenza vaccine. Each CDR3 protein is one row after TCRdb ran MiXCR on the RT-PCR reads. The table lists 590,000 or so distinct CDR3 sequences, 14% of them singletons. The length of the CDR3 is 14 residues. Unmatched junction bases numbered 6, after V lost 8 bases and J lost 2 bases. CDR1 and CDR2 (germline): MNHNS, SASEGT. This clonotype originated in a man aged 50-60 years who received an inactivated influenza vaccine. The V gene is TRBV6-1, the J gene TRBJ2-3, with 8 bases lining up with TRBD1. Specimen: PBMCs from blood, collected around 15 days before vaccination. CDR3 sequence reads: CASRDRIYTDTQYF. The CDR3 DNA follows: TGTGCCAGCCGGGACAGGATTTACACAGATACGCAGTATTTT.